A single sample gave rise to the 8 T cell receptor beta chains below, sequenced in a study of CD8 T cells in Susac syndrome. 0.5 to 1 ug RNA was reverse transcribed with random hexamers. From the immunoSEQ multiplex PCR reads, TCRdb called clonotypes with MiXCR, one entry per CDR3 protein. The sample shows about 300,000 distinct CDR3 sequences, about nine tenths of them seen only once. Specimen: CD8+ T cells from PBMCs. Source of these receptors: a human donor with multiple sclerosis.

V is TRBV4-2 and J is TRBJ2-7, with TRBD1 matching 7 bases. The V gene's germline CDR1 is LGHNA and CDR2 YNFKEQ. The CDR3 runs 15 residues. V dropped 4 bases and J dropped 6; count of bases not matched to a gene: 12. CDR3 in amino acids: CASSPFDRAPGEQYF. DNA of the CDR3: TGTGCCAGCAGCCCTTTCGACAGGGCCCCCGGCGAGCAGTACTTC.

The chain links TRBV30 to TRBJ2-7; the D is unclear. V was trimmed by 0 bases and J by 4 bases, leaving 7 bases between them. Germline CDR1 is GTSNPN and CDR2 is SVGIG (reference sequence). CDR3 length equals 12 residues. The CDR3 DNA reads TGTGCCTGGAGTGTAAATATTTACGAGCAGTACTTC. Translated: CAWSVNIYEQYF. Looking up the rest from reference TRBV30 and TRBJ2-7 gives the full variable domain: SQTIHQWPATLVQPVGSPLSLECTVEGTSNPNLYWYRQAAGRGLQLLFYSVGIGQISSEVPQNLSASRPQDRQFILSSKKLLLSDSGFYLCAWSVNIYEQYFGPGTRLTVT.

The chain is built from TRBV9 and TRBJ2-3; TRBD2 matches 8 bases. CDR1 SGDLS and CDR2 YYNGEE come from the germline V gene. The V and J ends lost 0 bases and 4 bases, in that order; junction bases with no gene match: 4. This CDR3 comprises 15 residues. The CDR3 nucleotides are TGTGCCAGCAGCGTAGAGAGCGGGAGCGCAGATACGCAGTATTTT. Translated, it gives CASSVESGSADTQYF.

The V and J genes are TRBV23-1 and TRBJ1-1; 9 bases fit TRBD1. TRBV23-1 belongs to the ORF category, with a function that is uncertain. The CDR3 is 16 amino acids. V shed 2 bases and J 5 bases; nucleotides not matched to a gene: 9. CDR3 sequence (DNA): TGCGCCAGCAGTCAAATAGGGGACAGGGTTGGGACTGAAGCTTTCTTT. Translating gives CASSQIGDRVGTEAFF.

This clonotype was seen a single time. The chain employs TRBV6-5 and TRBJ1-2; 9 bases are a match to TRBD1. Germline V gives CDR1 MNHEY, CDR2 SVGAGI. The ends lost 4 bases at V and 6 bases at J; junction bases unmatched: 6. The CDR3 spans 14 residues. In DNA, the CDR3 is TGTGCCAGCAGTTCCTCCGGGACAGGGAATGGCTACACCTTC. This translates into CASSSSGTGNGYTF.

V usage is TRBV30 and J usage is TRBJ2-7, with 8 bases identical to TRBD2. Trimming at V came to 0 bases and at J to 4 bases, leaving 5 bases not matched to a gene. CDR1 GTSNPN and CDR2 SVGIG come from the germline V gene (reference sequence). CDR3 size: 14 residues. The CDR3: CAWSVSAGEYEQYF. CDR3 sequence (DNA): TGTGCCTGGAGTGTATCAGCGGGAGAATACGAGCAGTACTTC.

The table lists this clonotype with a few counts. The rearrangement uses TRBV25-1 and TRBJ2-7; D perhaps matches TRBD1 (6 bases). V lost 1 base to trimming and J lost 5 bases, with 12 bases between them. Germline CDR1 is MGHDK and CDR2 is SYGVNS. CDR3 length: 14 amino acids. The CDR3 sequence: CASSEFVSGDEQYF. CDR3 DNA sequence: TGTGCCAGCAGTGAATTCGTTTCAGGGGACGAGCAGTACTTC.

The chain has TRBV28 and TRBJ1-2, with 11 bases lining up with TRBD1. The CDR3 length is 16 residues. Germline V gene data show CDR1 as MDHEN and CDR2 as SYDVKM. The trim removed 7 bases at V and 4 bases at J, leaving 11 bases unmatched. The CDR3 DNA is TGTGCCAGCAATGAACCGGGACAGGGGGTGAGCTATGGCTACACCTTC. Protein: CASNEPGQGVSYGYTF.